This passage covers 12 T cell receptor beta chains from one sample sequenced in a study of T cell repertoires in cytomegalovirus infection. TCRdb itself ran the reads through MiXCR, one entry per CDR3 protein. Seen here are about 530,000 distinct CDR3 sequences, about a quarter observed once, and the top ten hold approximately 13%. The sequenced sample consisted of PBMCs. Source of these receptors: a human donor in good health (CMV status not recorded). Some clones in this sample may be carry-over from other donors' samples.

This clonotype has ten or more counts. The chain combines TRBV6-5 with TRBJ1-5, with TRBD1 as a possible D gene (5 bases). The germline V gene encodes CDR1 MNHEY and CDR2 SVGAGI. V shed 5 bases and J shed 1 base, with 18 bases lying between them. This CDR3 has 17 amino acids. The CDR3 coding sequence is TGTGCCAGCAGTCCTCGGCCGGGGCTTGTCAGCAATCAGCCCCAGCATTTT. This translates into CASSPRPGLVSNQPQHF.

The rearrangement uses TRBV29-1 and TRBJ1-3; D perhaps matches TRBD1 (5 bases). This CDR3 contains 14 residues. Germline V gene sequence: CDR1 SQVTM, CDR2 ANQGSEA. Trimming took 7 bases from V and 0 from J, leaving 13 bases between them. CDR3 in amino acids: CSGIGGISGNTIYF. Written as DNA, the CDR3 is TGCAGCGGTATCGGGGGAATCTCTGGAAACACCATATATTTT.

This clonotype has at least ten counts. The chain recombines TRBV6-2 or TRBV6-3 with TRBJ2-7; D is possibly TRBD2 (5 bases). Germline CDR1 MNHEY, CDR2 SVGEGT. V was shortened by 0 bases and J by 3 bases, with 15 bases between the two germline ends. The CDR3 has 16 residues. The CDR3 nucleotides read TGTGCCAGCAGTTACTCCTTGGCGGGTCCTATCTACGAGCAGTACGTC. It encodes CASSYSLAGPIYEQYV.

The chain combines TRBV4-1 with TRBJ1-5, with D uncertain. CDR1 is MGHRA and CDR2 is YSYEKL in the germline V gene. The V gene lost 4 bases and the J gene lost 6 bases, with 13 bases spanning the gap. The CDR3 contains 14 residues. CDR3 region: CASSPLAGSQPQHF. The CDR3, as DNA: TGCGCCAGCAGCCCCTTGGCCGGCAGTCAGCCCCAGCATTTT.

This clonotype was counted at least ten times. The rearrangement joins TRBV7-2 to TRBJ2-3; no definite D call. The CDR3 runs 14 residues. The germline gives CDR1 SGHTA, CDR2 FQGNSA. The V end was cut by 5 bases, the J end by 1 base, with 10 bases between. The CDR3 coding sequence is TGTGCCAGCAGCCGAGGATCTGGCACAGATACGCAGTATTTT. Protein product: CASSRGSGTDTQYF.

CDR3 coding DNA: TGTGCCAGCAGTGGTGTAGCGGGAACCACAGATACGCAGTATTTT. Translated, it gives CASSGVAGTTDTQYF. The V call is TRBV2, the J call TRBJ2-3; 8 positions agree with TRBD2. J lost 2 bases, V lost 4 bases, and 5 bases had no gene match. Germline CDR1 reads SNHLY; CDR2 reads FYNNEI. The CDR3 is 15 amino acids.

This clonotype was seen a few times. The J gene is TRBJ2-1, the V gene TRBV6-1; D remains unclear. The V and J ends lost 6 bases and 7 bases respectively, with 19 bases between them. Germline values: CDR1 MNHNS, CDR2 SASEGT. The CDR3 spans 15 residues. CDR3 amino acids: CASRSVEVYGNEQFF. The CDR3 coding sequence is TGTGCCAGCAGATCCGTCGAAGTGTATGGGAATGAGCAGTTCTTC.

As regards this clonotype: This could be a read error, since a much larger clone is one nucleotide away. The rearrangement uses TRBV7-6 and TRBJ1-1; D not resolved. This CDR3 region has 13 residues. CDR1 and CDR2 (germline): SGHVS, FNYEAQ. The CDR3 reads CATSFDENTEAFF. In nucleotides, the CDR3 is TGTGCCACCAGCTTTGATGAGAACACTGAAGCTTTCTTT.

The J gene is TRBJ2-1, the V gene TRBV7-2; maybe TRBD2 (5 bases). V was cut by 6 bases and J by 0 bases, with 12 bases left in between. This CDR3 has 15 amino acids. The germline V gene has CDR1 SGHTA and CDR2 FQGNSA. The CDR3 sequence: CASRLGGSSYNEQFF. The CDR3 nucleotides are TGTGCCAGCAGGCTAGGTGGGAGCTCCTACAATGAGCAGTTCTTC.

The chain recombines TRBV7-2 with TRBJ2-1; 14 positions match TRBD2. The germline gives CDR1 SGHTA, CDR2 FQGNSA. Trimming cost V 5 bases and J 8 bases; bases outside gene matches: 5. The CDR3 contains 15 residues. The CDR3 coding sequence is TGTGCCAGCAGCCGACTAGCGGGAGGGGAGTATGAGCAGTTCTTC. Protein product: CASSRLAGGEYEQFF.

The gene calls are TRBV20-1 and TRBJ2-7; 9 bases align to TRBD2. The germline V gene encodes CDR1 DFQATT and CDR2 SNEGSKA (reference sequence). There are 19 residues in the CDR3. The ends lost 3 bases at V and 2 bases at J; junction bases unmatched: 20. In DNA, the CDR3 is TGCAGTGCTAGTCTGTTGGTTGCGGGAGGGCCGAAGGGGCCCTACGAGCAGTACGTC. It yields the protein CSASLLVAGGPKGPYEQYV.

This clonotype was counted ten times or more. V gene TRBV7-8 combines with J gene TRBJ2-3; the D gene is possibly TRBD1 (5 bases). In germline, CDR1 is SGHVS, CDR2 FQNEAQ. V was cut by 5 bases and J by 6 bases, with 24 bases left in between. CDR3 length: 17 amino acids. CDR3 loop: CASSHGGAYLPADTQYF. The CDR3 DNA sequence: TGTGCCAGCAGCCACGGTGGGGCTTATCTACCGGCGGATACGCAGTATTTT.